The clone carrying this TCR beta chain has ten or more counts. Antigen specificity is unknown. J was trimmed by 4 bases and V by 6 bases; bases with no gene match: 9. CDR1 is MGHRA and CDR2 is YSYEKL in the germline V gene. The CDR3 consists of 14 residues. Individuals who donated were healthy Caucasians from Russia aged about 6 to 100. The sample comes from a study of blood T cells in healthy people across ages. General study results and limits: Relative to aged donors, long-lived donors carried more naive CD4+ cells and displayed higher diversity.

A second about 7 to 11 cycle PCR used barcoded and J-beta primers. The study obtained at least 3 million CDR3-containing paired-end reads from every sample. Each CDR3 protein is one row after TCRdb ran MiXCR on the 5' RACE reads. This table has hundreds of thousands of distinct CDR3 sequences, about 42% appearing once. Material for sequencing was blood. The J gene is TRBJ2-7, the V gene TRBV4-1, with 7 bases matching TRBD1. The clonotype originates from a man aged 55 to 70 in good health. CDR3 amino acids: CASRKGTGEYEQYF. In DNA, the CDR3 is TGCGCCAGCAGGAAGGGCACAGGGGAGTACGAGCAGTACTTC.